This section outlines one TCR beta chain sequence together with its context. The target antigen is unknown. Germline V gene data show CDR1 as LNHDA and CDR2 as SQIVND (reference sequence). V lost 3 bases and J lost 3; bases outside the gene matches: 11. This CDR3 has 16 amino acids. Since all of the isolated RNA was reverse transcribed, expressed TCRB transcripts were what got sequenced. Clones were read by immunoSEQ multiplex PCR, and TCRdb kept only the in-frame ones, dropping some. The sample yields more than 250,000 clones, approximately 16% seen once. This sample was taken from a study of beta chain features in type 1 diabetes. Study-wide points: All four CD4+ subsets from Type 1 diabetes patients carried moderately but significantly shorter TCRB CDR3s.

Sequenced input: naive CD4+ T cells from blood. The chain couples TRBV19 to TRBJ2-7, with 7 positions matching TRBD1. The source of this sequence is a man between 18 and 29 years old with type 1 diabetes. The CDR3 DNA is TGTGCCAGTAGTATCCGTGTGGGACAGAGGTTCTACGAGCAGTACTTC. Translation gives CASSIRVGQRFYEQYF.